The 3 T cell receptor beta chains listed next were all sequenced from one sample in a study of CD8 T cells in ankylosing spondylitis. TCRdb itself ran the 5' RACE reads through MiXCR, one entry per CDR3 protein. Of over 200,000 distinct CDR3 sequences in the sample, about 10% are singletons; the top ten hold 20% to 25%. The sample taken for sequencing was blood, either unsorted or a sorted T cell fraction (not recorded which). These receptors were collected from a male donor with ankylosing spondylitis or in good health (not recorded which).

This clonotype has ten or more counts. The gene calls are TRBV5-1 and TRBJ2-2, with TRBD1 matching over 10 bases. V was pared by 4 bases and J by 7 bases, with 10 bases of the junction left unmatched. This CDR3 is 16 amino acids long. From germline, CDR1 is SGHRS and CDR2 YFSETQ. CDR3 loop: CASSLTGQGKNGELFF. Written as DNA, the CDR3 is TGCGCCAGCAGCCTCACGGGACAGGGGAAGAACGGGGAGCTGTTTTTT.

This clonotype was counted many times. This chain uses TRBV5-1 with TRBJ1-6; 7 nucleotides agree with TRBD1. Germline loops: CDR1 SGHRS, CDR2 YFSETQ. V lost 5 bases to trimming and J lost 9 bases; unmatched junction nucleotides: 8. This CDR3 comprises 14 residues. DNA for the CDR3: TGCGCCAGCAGAACCACAGGGGTGGGTTCACCCCTCCACTTT. Its protein is CASRTTGVGSPLHF.

This clonotype was counted between two and nine times. The genes are TRBV24-1 and TRBJ2-3; a possible D gene is TRBD2 (5 bases). CDR3 length: 13 amino acids. V was cut by 6 bases and J by 3 bases, with 9 bases left in between. Germline CDR1 KGHDR, CDR2 SFDVKD. CDR3 in amino acids: CATSYSGTDTQYF. The DNA for the CDR3 is TGTGCCACCAGTTATTCGGGGACAGATACGCAGTATTTT.